The clone carrying this T cell receptor beta chain showed up just once. These data originate in a study of blood T cell repertoires in COVID-19. The table came from immunoSEQ multiplex PCR; TCRdb's copy has only in-frame clones and leaves some out. The sample records 250,000 to 400,000 clones, 88% being singletons. Germline values: CDR1 LGHDT, CDR2 YNNKEL (reference sequence). Losses at the gene ends were 1 base for V and 0 bases for J; bases not matched to a gene: 9. The CDR3 contains 18 residues. The chain joins TRBV3-1 (or the pseudogene TRBV3-2) to TRBJ1-3; 7 bases are shared with TRBD1. This clonotype was sampled from a woman in her twenties or thirties with COVID-19, enrolled during active disease. Sequenced input: peripheral blood. CDR3 sequence: CASSQARSDRYSGNTIYF. Here the CDR3 DNA reads TGTGCCAGCAGCCAAGCTCGGTCGGACAGGTACTCTGGAAACACCATATATTTT.